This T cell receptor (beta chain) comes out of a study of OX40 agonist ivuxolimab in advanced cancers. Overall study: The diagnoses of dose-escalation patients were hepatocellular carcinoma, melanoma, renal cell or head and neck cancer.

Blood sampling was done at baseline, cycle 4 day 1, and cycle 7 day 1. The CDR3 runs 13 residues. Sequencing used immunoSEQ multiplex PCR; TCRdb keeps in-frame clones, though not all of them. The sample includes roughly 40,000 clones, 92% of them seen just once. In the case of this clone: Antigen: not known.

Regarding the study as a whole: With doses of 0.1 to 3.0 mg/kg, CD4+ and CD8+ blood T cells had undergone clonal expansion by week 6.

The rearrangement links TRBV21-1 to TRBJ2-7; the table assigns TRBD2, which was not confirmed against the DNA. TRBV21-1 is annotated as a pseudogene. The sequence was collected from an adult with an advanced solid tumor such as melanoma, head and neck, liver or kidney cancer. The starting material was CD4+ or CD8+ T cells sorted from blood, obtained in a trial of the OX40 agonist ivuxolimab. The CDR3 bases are TGTGCCAGCAGTTTTGCCCGGGGAGGTCGGCAGTACTTC. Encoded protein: CASSFARGGRQYF.